The 9 T cell receptor beta chains presented below share a single source sample, sequenced in a study of CD8 T cells in Susac syndrome. Random hexamers primed reverse transcription of about 0.5 to 1 ug RNA. TCRdb re-derived calls from the immunoSEQ multiplex PCR reads in MiXCR, one entry per CDR3 protein. The sample holds 130,000 or so distinct CDR3 sequences; roughly 94% are singletons and the top ten take roughly 0.29%. Sequenced input: CD8+ T cells from PBMCs. The source is a human donor with Susac syndrome.

The chain is built from TRBV27 and TRBJ1-1; weak D call: TRBD1 (5 bases). V lost 3 bases, J lost 10 bases, and 18 bases lay in between. This CDR3 comprises 14 residues. In germline, CDR1 is MNHEY, CDR2 SMNVEV (reference sequence). This chain's CDR3 is CASSLSNGGLGAFF. The CDR3 coding sequence is TGTGCCAGCAGTTTGAGTAATGGGGGGTTAGGAGCTTTCTTT.

V is TRBV5-8 and J is TRBJ2-2; tentatively, D is TRBD1 (6 bases). The CDR3 consists of 15 residues. Looked up from germline, CDR1 is SGHTS and CDR2 is YDEGEE. V lost 3 bases and J 6 bases, leaving 15 bases between the germline ends. DNA for the CDR3: TGTGCCAGCAGCTGGGGGAACACAGGGTCCGGGGAGCTGTTTTTT. This codes for CASSWGNTGSGELFF.

The chain combines TRBV19 with TRBJ1-6; D possibly corresponds to TRBD1 (5 bases). With 5 bases removed from V and 6 bases from J, the gap between germline ends came to 11 bases. Germline-derived CDR1 and CDR2 are LNHDA and SQIVND (reference sequence). The CDR3 consists of 14 residues. The DNA for the CDR3 is TGTGCCAGTAGTTTCCGGGACCTTAATTCACCCCTCCACTTT. Its protein is CASSFRDLNSPLHF.

The chain carries TRBV11-2 and TRBJ2-7; D is possibly TRBD1 (6 bases). The germline V and J ends were trimmed by 6 bases and 5 bases, with 17 bases remaining between them. Germline V lookup: CDR1 SGHAT, CDR2 FQNNGV. The CDR3 is 14 amino acids. The CDR3 sequence is CASSALTGDHEQYF. CDR3 nucleotide sequence: TGTGCCAGCAGTGCCCTGACAGGAGACCACGAGCAGTACTTC.

This chain uses TRBV7-9 with TRBJ2-5; D not certain. Per the germline V gene, CDR1 is SEHNR and CDR2 is FQNEAQ (reference sequence). This CDR3 region has 15 residues. The ends were cut back, 5 bases at V and 5 bases at J, with 18 bases in the middle. The CDR3 DNA is TGTGCCAGCAGCCCCCCAAGAGAAGTAAGGGAGACCCAGTACTTC. Its protein is CASSPPREVRETQYF.

In the case of this clonotype: The conserved phenylalanine or tryptophan normally closing the CDR3 is absent here, so this likely arose from a read error. The gene calls are TRBV6-5 and TRBJ2-5; D perhaps matches TRBD2 (5 bases). The V gene's germline CDR1 is MNHEY and CDR2 SVGAGI. This CDR3 spans 13 amino acids. V lost 10 bases and J lost 5, with 17 bases in between. CDR3 region: CATQIGSGETQYL. In DNA, the CDR3 is TGTGCCACGCAGATTGGGTCGGGGGAGACCCAGTACCTC.

CDR3 loop: CASRTGAETQYF. CDR3 sequence (DNA): TGTGCCAGCAGAACAGGGGCCGAGACCCAGTACTTC. The chain joins TRBV7-9 to TRBJ2-5; the match to TRBD1 covers 7 bases. CDR1 SEHNR and CDR2 FQNEAQ come from the germline V gene (reference sequence). The J segment lost 5 bases and the V segment lost 6 bases, leaving 3 bases of the junction unmatched. The CDR3 covers 12 residues.

This rearrangement joins TRBV20-1 to TRBJ2-7; TRBD2 matches 8 bases. The CDR3 spans 14 residues. V dropped 0 bases and J dropped 2; count of bases not matched to a gene: 3. CDR1 and CDR2 (germline): DFQATT, SNEGSKA (reference sequence). The CDR3 DNA reads as TGCAGTGCTAGAGAAATAGCGGGAACCTACGAGCAGTACTTC. As protein: CSAREIAGTYEQYF.

The CDR3 loop reads CASSSQVPRGQQYF. The CDR3 DNA sequence: TGTGCCAGCAGTTCACAGGTCCCCCGGGGACAGCAGTACTTC. This sequence joins TRBV27 and TRBJ2-7, with D tentatively TRBD1 or TRBD2 (5 bases each). Trimming shortened V by 4 bases and J by 8 bases, and 18 bases separated the two germline ends. CDR1 MNHEY and CDR2 SMNVEV come from the germline V gene (reference sequence). This CDR3 has 14 amino acids.